This TCR beta chain was identified during a study of T cell changes during pregnancy in multiple sclerosis. Produced via immunoSEQ multiplex PCR; TCRdb's table is partial and in-frame only. Found here are about 40,000 clones, about 91% of them singletons; the top ten hold over 0.75%. Looked up from germline, CDR1 is MDHEN and CDR2 is SYDVKM. The ends were cut back, 5 bases at V and 3 bases at J, with 16 bases in the middle. This CDR3 spans 16 amino acids. V usage is TRBV28 and J usage is TRBJ1-4, with TRBD1 as a possible D gene (5 bases). This TCR came from a female donor with multiple sclerosis, enrolled in a pregnancy study. The specimen comprised CD4+ T cells from peripheral blood mononuclear cells, sampled before pregnancy. The CDR3 DNA reads TGTGCCAGCAGTCCACGGGGGGGGGTCCCTAATGAAAAACTGTTTTTT. It yields the protein CASSPRGGVPNEKLFF.